This T cell receptor (beta chain) was sequenced in a study of T cell changes during pregnancy in multiple sclerosis. The protocol was immunoSEQ multiplex PCR, while the TCRdb copy is restricted to in-frame clones and leaves out a portion. The sample includes 85,000 to 130,000 clones, approximately 90% of them seen just once. Germline V lookup: CDR1 SGHRS, CDR2 YFSETQ. Trimming shortened V by 5 bases and J by 6 bases, and 23 bases separated the two germline ends. The CDR3 extends over 16 amino acids. Here the sequenced sample was peripheral blood, taken in the second trimester of pregnancy. The TCR was taken from a female donor with multiple sclerosis, enrolled in a pregnancy study. This chain uses TRBV5-1 with TRBJ1-1, with D perhaps matching TRBD1 (6 bases). This chain's CDR3 is CASRISNRGGLPEAFF. DNA for the CDR3: TGCGCCAGCAGGATTTCCAATAGGGGGGGCTTGCCTGAAGCTTTCTTT.